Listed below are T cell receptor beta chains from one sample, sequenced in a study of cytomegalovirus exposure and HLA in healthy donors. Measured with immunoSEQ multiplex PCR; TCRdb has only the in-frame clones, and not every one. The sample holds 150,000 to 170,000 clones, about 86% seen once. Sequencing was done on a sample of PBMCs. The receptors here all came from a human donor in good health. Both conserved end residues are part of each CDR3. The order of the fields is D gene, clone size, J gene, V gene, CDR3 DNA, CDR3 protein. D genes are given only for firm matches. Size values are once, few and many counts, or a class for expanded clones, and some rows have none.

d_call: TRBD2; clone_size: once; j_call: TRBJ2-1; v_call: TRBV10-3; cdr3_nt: TGTGCCACAAAGCCTAGCGGGAGTGGGGATGAGCAGTTCTTC; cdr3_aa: CATKPSGSGDEQFF
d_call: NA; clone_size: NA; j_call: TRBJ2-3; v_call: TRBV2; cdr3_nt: TGTGCCAGCAGTGCCCTAGTGAGCACAGATACGCAGTATTTT; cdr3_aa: CASSALVSTDTQYF
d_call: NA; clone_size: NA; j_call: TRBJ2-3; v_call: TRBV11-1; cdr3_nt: TGTGCCAGCAGCCAAGGTGGAGCCGGCAGCGTATGGGATACGCAGTATTTT; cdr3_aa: CASSQGGAGSVWDTQYF
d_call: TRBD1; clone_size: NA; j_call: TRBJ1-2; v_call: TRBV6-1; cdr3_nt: TGTGCCAGCAGTGAAGTGTCAGGGGGAGGCGGCTACACCTTC; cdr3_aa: CASSEVSGGGGYTF
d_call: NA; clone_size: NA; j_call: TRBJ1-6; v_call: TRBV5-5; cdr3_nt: TGTGCCAGCAGCCCTCGAGGAAGGTCCTATAATTCACCCCTCCACTTT; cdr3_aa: CASSPRGRSYNSPLHF
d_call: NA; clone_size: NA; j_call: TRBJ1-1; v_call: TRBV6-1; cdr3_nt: TGTGCCAGCAGGGGGGGGAGGAACACTGAAGCTTTCTTT; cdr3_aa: CASRGGRNTEAFF
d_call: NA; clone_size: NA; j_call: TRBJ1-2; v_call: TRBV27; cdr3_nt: TGTGCCAGCAGTTTAACCTTGACAGCGTCGATCTATGGCTACACCTTC; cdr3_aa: CASSLTLTASIYGYTF
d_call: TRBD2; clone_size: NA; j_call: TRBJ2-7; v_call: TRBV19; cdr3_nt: TGTGCCAGTAGAATGACTAGCGGGTCCCTTGGCTACGAGCAGTACTTC; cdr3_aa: CASRMTSGSLGYEQYF
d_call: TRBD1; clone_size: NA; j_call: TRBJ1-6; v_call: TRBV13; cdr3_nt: TGTGCCAGCAGCTTGGGACAGACTCAGGGTTCACCCCTCCACTTT; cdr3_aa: CASSLGQTQGSPLHF
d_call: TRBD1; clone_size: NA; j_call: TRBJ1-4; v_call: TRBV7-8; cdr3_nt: TGTGCCAGCAGCCCGAACAGGGGGCTGGATGAAAAACTGTTTTTT; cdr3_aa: CASSPNRGLDEKLFF
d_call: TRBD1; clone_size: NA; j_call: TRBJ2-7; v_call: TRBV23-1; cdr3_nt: TGCGCCAGCAGAAACCGGGACAGGAGCTCCTACGAGCAGTACTTC; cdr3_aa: CASRNRDRSSYEQYF
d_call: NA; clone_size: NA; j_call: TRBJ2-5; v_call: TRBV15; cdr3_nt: TGTGCCACCAGTATTAGCCAGGAGACCCAGTACTTC; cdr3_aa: CATSISQETQYF
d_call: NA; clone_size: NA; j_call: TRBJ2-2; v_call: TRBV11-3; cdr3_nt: TGTGCCAGCAGCTTAGGAGGCAGGACAACCGGGGAGCTGTTTTTT; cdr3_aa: CASSLGGRTTGELFF
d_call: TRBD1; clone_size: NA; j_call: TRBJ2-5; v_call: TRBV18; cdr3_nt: TGTGCCAGCCGACGGGACAGCCCCCAAGAGACCCAGTACTTC; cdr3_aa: CASRRDSPQETQYF
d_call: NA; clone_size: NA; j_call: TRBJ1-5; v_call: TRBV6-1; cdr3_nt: TGTGCCAGCAGTGAAACAAATCGGGGGGTAGGGCAGCCCCAGCATTTT; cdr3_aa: CASSETNRGVGQPQHF
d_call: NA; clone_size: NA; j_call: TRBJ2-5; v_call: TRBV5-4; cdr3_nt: TGTGCCAGCAGCTTGGCGAGCCGCCAAGAGACCCAGTACTTC; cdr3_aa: CASSLASRQETQYF
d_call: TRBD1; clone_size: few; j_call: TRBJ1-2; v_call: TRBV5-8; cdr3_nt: TGTGCCAGCAGCTGGGACAGAGACTATGGCTACACCTTC; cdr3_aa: CASSWDRDYGYTF
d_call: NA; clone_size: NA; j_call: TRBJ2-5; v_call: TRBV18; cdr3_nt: TGTGCCAGCTCACGGGCTATTGGTCCCCAGGAGACCCAGTACTTC; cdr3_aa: CASSRAIGPQETQYF
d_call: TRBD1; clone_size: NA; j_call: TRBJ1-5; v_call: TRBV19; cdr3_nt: TGTGCCAGTAGTACCCGACAGGGGGGACGGCCCCAGCATTTT; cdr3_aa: CASSTRQGGRPQHF
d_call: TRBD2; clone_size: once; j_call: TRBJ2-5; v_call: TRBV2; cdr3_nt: TGTGCCAGCAGTGGTCCGGGACTAGCGGGAGTAGGCGAGACCCAGTACTTC; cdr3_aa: CASSGPGLAGVGETQYF
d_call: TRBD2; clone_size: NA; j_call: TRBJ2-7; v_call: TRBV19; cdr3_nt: TGTGCCAGTAGTTTTACTAGCGCTAACGTGAGGGCGATGTACGAGCAGTACTTC; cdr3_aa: CASSFTSANVRAMYEQYF
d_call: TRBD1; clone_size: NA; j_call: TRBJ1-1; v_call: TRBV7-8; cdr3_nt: TGTGCCAGCAGCGCAAACCGGGACAGGTATTTCCCTGAAGCTTTCTTT; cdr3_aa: CASSANRDRYFPEAFF
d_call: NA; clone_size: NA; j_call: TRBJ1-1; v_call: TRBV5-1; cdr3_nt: TGCGCCAGCAGCCCAGCGGGAGGGAACACTGAAGCTTTCTTT; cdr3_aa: CASSPAGGNTEAFF
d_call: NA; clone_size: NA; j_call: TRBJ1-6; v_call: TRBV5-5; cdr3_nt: TGTGCCAGCAGCTTCCAGTCTTATTCACCCCTCCACTTT; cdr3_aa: CASSFQSYSPLHF
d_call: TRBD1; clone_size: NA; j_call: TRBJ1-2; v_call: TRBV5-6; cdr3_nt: TGTGCCAGCAGTCTCCCGGGACAGAACTATGGCTACACCTTC; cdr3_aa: CASSLPGQNYGYTF
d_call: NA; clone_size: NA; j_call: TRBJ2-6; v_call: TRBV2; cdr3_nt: TGTGCCAGCTCGGGACTCCACTACTCTGGGGCCAACGTCCTGACTTTC; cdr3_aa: CASSGLHYSGANVLTF
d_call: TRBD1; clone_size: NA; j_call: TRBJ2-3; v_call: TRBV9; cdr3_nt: TGTGCCAGCAGCATTAGACAGGGGGCGACCCCAGATACGCAGTATTTT; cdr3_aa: CASSIRQGATPDTQYF
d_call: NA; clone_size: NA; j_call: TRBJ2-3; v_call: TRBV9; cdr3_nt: TGTGCCAGCAGCGCCCACACAGATACGCAGTATTTT; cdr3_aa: CASSAHTDTQYF
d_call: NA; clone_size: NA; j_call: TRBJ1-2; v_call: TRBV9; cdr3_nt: TGTGCCAGCAGCGTAGAGAATGCCCCCTATCCCCATGGCTACACCTTC; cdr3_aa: CASSVENAPYPHGYTF
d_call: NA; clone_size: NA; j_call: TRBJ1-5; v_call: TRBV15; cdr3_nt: TGTGCCACCAGCAGACAGGGGTGGCATCAGCCCCAGCATTTT; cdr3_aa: CATSRQGWHQPQHF
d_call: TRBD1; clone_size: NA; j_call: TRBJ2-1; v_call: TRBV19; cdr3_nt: TGTGCCAGTAGTATTTATCCTCCCTACCGGGGGACAGGTGAGCAGTTCTTC; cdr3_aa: CASSIYPPYRGTGEQFF
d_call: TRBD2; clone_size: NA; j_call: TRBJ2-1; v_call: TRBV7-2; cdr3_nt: TGTGCCAGCAGCTTAGCTGGCGGGGGGGCTTACAATGAGCAGTTCTTC; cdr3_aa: CASSLAGGGAYNEQFF
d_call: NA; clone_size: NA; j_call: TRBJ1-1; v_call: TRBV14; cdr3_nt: TGTGCCAGCAGCCAAGCAGGGGCCAGATCTGGGAAAGCTTTCTTT; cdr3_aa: CASSQAGARSGKAFF
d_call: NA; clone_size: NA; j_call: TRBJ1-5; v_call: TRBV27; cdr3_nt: TGTGCCAGCAGTTTATCCCTCAATCAGCCCCAGCATTTT; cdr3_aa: CASSLSLNQPQHF
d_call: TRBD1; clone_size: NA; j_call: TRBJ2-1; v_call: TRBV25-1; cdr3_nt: TGTGCCAGCAGTGAATCCCCGCTGACAGGGAGCGATGAGCAGTTCTTC; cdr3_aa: CASSESPLTGSDEQFF
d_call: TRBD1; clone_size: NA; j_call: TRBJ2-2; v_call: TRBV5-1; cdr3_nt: TGCGCCAGCAGCGAGGGACAGGCGGTTCCCGCCGGGGAGCTGTTTTTT; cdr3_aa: CASSEGQAVPAGELFF
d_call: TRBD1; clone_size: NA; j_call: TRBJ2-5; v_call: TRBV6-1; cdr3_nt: TGTGCCAGCAGTGAGACAGGGGAAGAGACCCAGTACTTC; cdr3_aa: CASSETGEETQYF
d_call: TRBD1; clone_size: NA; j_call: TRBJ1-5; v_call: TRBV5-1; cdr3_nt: TGCGCCAGCAGCTTGGAAGGGGGCTTGTATCAGCCCCAGCATTTT; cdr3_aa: CASSLEGGLYQPQHF
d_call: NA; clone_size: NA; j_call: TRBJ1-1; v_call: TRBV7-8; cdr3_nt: TGTGCCAGCAGCTTATGGAGCGACACTGAAGCTTTCTTT; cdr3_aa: CASSLWSDTEAFF
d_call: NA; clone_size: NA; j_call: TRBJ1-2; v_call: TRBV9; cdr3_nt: TGTGCCAGCAGCGTAGATCCAGAGAACTATGGAGGCTACACCTTC; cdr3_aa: CASSVDPENYGGYTF
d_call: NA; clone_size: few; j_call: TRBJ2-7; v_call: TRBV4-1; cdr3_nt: TGCGCCAGCAGCCAAGTGGGTCGGGAAGCCTACGAGCAGTACTTC; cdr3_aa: CASSQVGREAYEQYF
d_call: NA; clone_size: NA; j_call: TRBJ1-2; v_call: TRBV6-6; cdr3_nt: TGTGCCAGCAGTCCACCGACTGTAATCTATGGCTACACCTTC; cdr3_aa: CASSPPTVIYGYTF
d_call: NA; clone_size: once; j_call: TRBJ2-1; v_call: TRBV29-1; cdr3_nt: TGCAGCGTTGAAGATGGGAGAGGGACACCTCCCTACAATGAGCAGTTCTTC; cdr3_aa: CSVEDGRGTPPYNEQFF
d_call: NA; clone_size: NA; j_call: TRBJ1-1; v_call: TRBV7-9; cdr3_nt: TGTGCCAGCAGCTTACAGGGATGGCCAGTTCACGCTGAAGCTTTCTTT; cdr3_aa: CASSLQGWPVHAEAFF
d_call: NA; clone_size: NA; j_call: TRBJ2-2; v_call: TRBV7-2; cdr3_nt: TGTGCCAGCAGCTTAGACCAGGTGGTCGGGGAGCTGTTTTTT; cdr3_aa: CASSLDQVVGELFF
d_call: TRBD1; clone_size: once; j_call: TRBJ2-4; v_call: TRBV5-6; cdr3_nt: TGTGCCAGCAGCTTCGCTTTGGACAGGATCGTGCTAGCCAAAAACATTCAGTACTTC; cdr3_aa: CASSFALDRIVLAKNIQYF
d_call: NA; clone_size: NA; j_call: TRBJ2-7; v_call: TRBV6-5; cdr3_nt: TGTGCCACTGCCCGGGACACATCGGCCGAGCAGTACTTC; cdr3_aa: CATARDTSAEQYF
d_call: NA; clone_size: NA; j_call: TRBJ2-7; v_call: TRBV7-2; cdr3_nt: TGTGCCAGCAGCTTAGGGCAGGGGAAGTCCAAACGGGGTTACGAGCAGTACTTC; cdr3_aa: CASSLGQGKSKRGYEQYF
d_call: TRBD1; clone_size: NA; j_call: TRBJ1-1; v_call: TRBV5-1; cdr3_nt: TGCGCCAGCAGCTTTAACACAGGGGACACTGAAGCTTTCTTT; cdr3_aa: CASSFNTGDTEAFF
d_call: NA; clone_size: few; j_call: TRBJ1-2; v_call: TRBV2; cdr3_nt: TGTGCCAGCAGGGACAAAGGTTACCTTAACTATGGCTACACCTTC; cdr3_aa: CASRDKGYLNYGYTF
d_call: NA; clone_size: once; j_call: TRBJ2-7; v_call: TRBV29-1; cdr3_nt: TGCAGCGTTGGTAGCGTCTACGAGCAGTACTTC; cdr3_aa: CSVGSVYEQYF
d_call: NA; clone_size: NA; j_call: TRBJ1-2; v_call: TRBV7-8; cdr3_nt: TGTGCCAGCAGCTTAGCGGTCGGCTCCGGATGGGTTAGCGGCTACACCTTC; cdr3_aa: CASSLAVGSGWVSGYTF
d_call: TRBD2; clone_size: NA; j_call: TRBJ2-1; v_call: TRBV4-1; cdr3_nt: TGCGCCAGCAGCCAAACTGCGGGAGGGCCGTATGAGCAGTTCTTC; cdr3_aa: CASSQTAGGPYEQFF
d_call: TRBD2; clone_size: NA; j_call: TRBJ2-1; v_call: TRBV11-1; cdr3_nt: TGTGCCAGCAGCTTAGCCGGGACTAGACTAGGCAATGAGCAGTTCTTC; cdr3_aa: CASSLAGTRLGNEQFF
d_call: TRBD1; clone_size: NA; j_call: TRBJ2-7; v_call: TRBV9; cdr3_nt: TGTGCCAGCAGCGCCGGGACAGGCGATTCCTACGAGCAGTACTTC; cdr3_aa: CASSAGTGDSYEQYF
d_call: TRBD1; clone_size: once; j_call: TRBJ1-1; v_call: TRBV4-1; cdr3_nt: TGCGCCAGCAGCCTTAAGACAGGGTTGAACACTGAAGCTTTCTTT; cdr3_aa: CASSLKTGLNTEAFF
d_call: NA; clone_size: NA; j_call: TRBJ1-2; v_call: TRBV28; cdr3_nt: TGTGCCAGCAGTTTTCAGTACTATGGCTACACCTTC; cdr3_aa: CASSFQYYGYTF
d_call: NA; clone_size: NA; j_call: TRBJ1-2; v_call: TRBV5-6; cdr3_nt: TGTGCCAGCAGCTTGGACCGGGGCTACACCTTC; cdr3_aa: CASSLDRGYTF
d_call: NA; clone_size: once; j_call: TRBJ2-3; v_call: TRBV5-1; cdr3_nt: TGCGCCAGCAGCTTGGCAGAGGTCACAGATACGCAGTATTTT; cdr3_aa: CASSLAEVTDTQYF
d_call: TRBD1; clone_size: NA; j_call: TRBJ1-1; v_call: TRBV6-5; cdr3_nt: TGTGCCAGCAGTCGGGACAGGAACACTGAAGCTTTCTTT; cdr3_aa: CASSRDRNTEAFF